This T cell receptor beta chain stems from a study of T cell repertoires in cytomegalovirus infection. Study-level information: As its CMV epitopes, the study selected recently identified HLA-C-restricted and well-studied HLA-B-restricted targets. Public TCR beta signatures marked donors with CMV infection and the matching HLA. Study-wide points: Individuals carrying CMV plus the relevant HLA were identified by cumulative frequency of public TCR beta families.

Each CDR3 protein is one row after TCRdb ran MiXCR on the reads. In the table there are 570,000 or so distinct CDR3 sequences, under 45% of which are singletons. This clonotype was counted ten times or more. Its cognate antigen is unknown. Sequenced here: cultured PBMCs, sampled from culture after CMV antigen stimulation. The clonotype comes from a human donor in good health (CMV status not recorded). Some clones in this sample may be carry-over from other donors' samples.

The CDR3 loop is CASSLGTGSGNQPQHF. Here the CDR3 DNA reads TGTGCCAGCAGTTTAGGGACAGGGAGTGGCAATCAGCCCCAGCATTTT. V gene TRBV12-3 or TRBV12-4 combines with J gene TRBJ1-5, with 8 nucleotides matching TRBD1. CDR3 size: 16 residues. Trimming cost V 1 base and J 2 bases; bases outside gene matches: 4.